These 19 T cell receptor beta chains originate from one sample sequenced in a study of blood T cell repertoires in COVID-19. Sequenced by immunoSEQ multiplex PCR; TCRdb stores in-frame clones only, minus some. The data contain some 370,000 clones, around 86% of them seen just once; the ten biggest clones take up approximately 5%. The sample comprised PBMCs or T cells enriched from blood (not recorded which). The receptors shown here come from a woman between 50 and 59 years old who had recovered from COVID-19.

The chain is built from TRBV18 and TRBJ1-1; D ambiguous. CDR1 KGHSH and CDR2 LQKENI come from the germline V gene. Trimming left V 3 bases short and J 3 bases short, with 8 bases between. The CDR3 extends over 13 amino acids. CDR3 bases: TGTGCCAGCTCACCTCCGCTAGACACTGAAGCTTTCTTT. Translating gives CASSPPLDTEAFF. The full variable domain, with the rest looked up from reference TRBV18 and TRBJ1-1, is NAGVMQNPRHLVRRRGQEARLRCSPMKGHSHVYWYRQLPEEGLKFMVYLQKENIIDESGMPKERFSAEFPKEGPSILRIQQVVRGDSAAYFCASSPPLDTEAFFGQGTRLTVV.

CDR3 in amino acids: CASKGDRGYNSPLHF. The CDR3 DNA reads TGTGCCAGCAAGGGGGACAGGGGCTATAATTCACCCCTCCACTTT. The chain recombines TRBV6-5 with TRBJ1-6, with 10 bases lining up with TRBD1. Losses at the gene ends were 7 bases for V and 3 bases for J; bases not matched to a gene: 3. The CDR3 spans 15 residues. The germline CDR1 and CDR2 sequences are MNHEY and SVGAGI.

The chain recombines TRBV15 with TRBJ1-1, with no clear D. Per germline, CDR1 LNHNV and CDR2 YYDKDF (reference sequence). Trimming took 1 base from V and 3 from J, leaving 9 bases between them. CDR3 size: 14 residues. The CDR3 loop reads CATSRAPGYTEAFF. The CDR3 bases are TGTGCCACCAGCAGAGCTCCGGGGTACACTGAAGCTTTCTTT.

This chain links TRBV7-3 with TRBJ1-2; D might be TRBD1 (6 bases). The CDR3 spans 16 residues. V gave up 5 bases and J gave up 4 bases, with 20 bases separating them. CDR1 and CDR2 (germline): SGHTA, FQGTGA. In DNA, the CDR3 is TGTGCCAGCAGCCCAAAAAACAGGGATTTCGGCTATGGCTACACCTTC. This codes for CASSPKNRDFGYGYTF.

The chain employs TRBV29-1 and TRBJ2-2; TRBD1 matches 7 bases. J was trimmed by 5 bases and V by 4 bases; bases with no gene match: 13. There are 16 residues in the CDR3. Germline V CDR1 and CDR2: SQVTM, ANQGSEA. The CDR3 DNA follows: TGCAGCGTTGCGGCTCCGACAGGGATAGGAACCGGGGAGCTGTTTTTT. Translation gives CSVAAPTGIGTGELFF.

The chain has TRBV6-1 and TRBJ2-3; TRBD2 matches 7 bases. The ends lost 3 bases at V and 1 base at J; junction bases unmatched: 7. Germline-derived CDR1 and CDR2 are MNHNS and SASEGT. The CDR3 consists of 16 residues. The CDR3 nucleotides read TGTGCCAGCAGTGAGTCCGGGACTATACGCACAGATACGCAGTATTTT. Amino acids: CASSESGTIRTDTQYF.

DNA of the CDR3: TGTGCCAGCAGACCGGGACAGGGCGAAACCACCTTC. Residues: CASRPGQGETTF. This chain joins TRBV12-3 or TRBV12-4 and TRBJ1-2; 9 bases are shared with TRBD1. This CDR3 has 12 amino acids. V trimming: 6 bases; J trimming: 13 bases; junction bases outside the gene matches: 9.

CDR3 coding DNA: TGTGCCAGCAGGAGACAGGGGAACACCGGGGAGCTGTTTTTT. This encodes CASRRQGNTGELFF. This chain links TRBV6-5 with TRBJ2-2; 7 nucleotides align to TRBD1. CDR3 length: 14 amino acids. Losses at the gene ends were 6 bases for V and 1 base for J; bases not matched to a gene: 2. Germline CDR1 MNHEY, CDR2 SVGAGI.

As regards this clone: Distinct nucleotide sequences in the sample also encode this CDR3. DNA for the CDR3: TGTGCCAGCAGTTACTCGGGGGCAAATCAGCCCCAGCATTTT. This sequence encodes CASSYSGANQPQHF. J is TRBJ1-5 and V is TRBV6-5, with D possibly TRBD1 on 6 matching bases. CDR3 size: 14 residues. Trimming took off 0 bases at V and 4 bases at J, with 7 bases between the two ends. The germline gives CDR1 MNHEY, CDR2 SVGAGI.

Details on this clone: Other DNA sequences in the sample encode the same CDR3. The genes are TRBV7-9 and TRBJ2-1, with 16 bases lining up with TRBD2. The CDR3 is made up of 19 amino acids. Losses at the gene ends were 5 bases for V and 0 bases for J; bases not matched to a gene: 7. Germline CDR1 is SEHNR and CDR2 is FQNEAQ (reference sequence). The DNA for the CDR3 is TGTGCCAGCAGCATGTGGGGACTAGCGGGGGGGAGCTCCTACAATGAGCAGTTCTTC. Protein sequence: CASSMWGLAGGSSYNEQFF. Using reference TRBV7-9 and TRBJ2-1 for the parts outside the CDR3, the full variable domain is DTGVSQNPRHKITKRGQNVTFRCDPISEHNRLYWYRQTLGQGPEFLTYFQNEAQLEKSRLLSDRFSAERPKGSFSTLEIQRTEQGDSAMYLCASSMWGLAGGSSYNEQFFGPGTRLTVL.

The genes are TRBV5-6 and TRBJ1-1; D is perhaps TRBD1 (6 bases). Trimming cost V 5 bases and J 3 bases, with 14 bases left between them. Germline V gene sequence: CDR1 SGHDT, CDR2 YYEEEE. This CDR3 comprises 14 residues. CDR3 amino acids: CASSLGGRDTEAFF. The DNA of the CDR3 is TGTGCCAGCAGTTTAGGGGGAAGGGACACTGAAGCTTTCTTT.

The V call is TRBV9, the J call TRBJ2-1; 15 bases are a match to TRBD2. The germline V gene encodes CDR1 SGDLS and CDR2 YYNGEE. Unmatched junction bases numbered 5, after V lost 2 bases and J lost 5 bases. This CDR3 has 17 residues. The CDR3 coding sequence is TGTGCCAGCAGCGTTGGGACTAGCGGGAGGATTCACAATGAGCAGTTCTTC. Translating gives CASSVGTSGRIHNEQFF.

The J gene is TRBJ1-6, the V gene TRBV21-1; no DNA check was done on the table's D call, TRBD1. TRBV21-1 is a pseudogene. This CDR3 region has 14 residues. CDR3 region: CASRVQGSRSPLHF. The DNA of the CDR3 is TGTGCCAGCAGAGTACAGGGGAGTCGGTCACCCCTCCACTTT.

This clone was detected a few times. The V and J genes are TRBV30 and TRBJ1-5; TRBD1 agrees at 8 bases. This CDR3 has 18 amino acids. Germline V gives CDR1 GTSNPN, CDR2 SVGIG (reference sequence). J lost 0 bases, V lost 1 base, and 11 bases had no gene match. CDR3 bases: TGTGCCTGGAGTGCGGACAGGGTCTCTCTATATAGCAATCAGCCCCAGCATTTT. It is translated as CAWSADRVSLYSNQPQHF.

The V gene is TRBV7-3, the J gene TRBJ2-3; possibly TRBD2 for D (6 bases). CDR1 is SGHTA, CDR2 FQGTGA, per germline. CDR3 length equals 14 residues. The V gene lost 6 bases and the J gene lost 6 bases, with 16 bases spanning the gap. The CDR3 nucleotides read TGTGCCAGCAGGGAGGGTGGTTTGGCGGATACGCAGTATTTT. Its translation is CASREGGLADTQYF.

The J gene is TRBJ1-1, the V gene TRBV6-4; D not certain. Per germline, CDR1 MRHNA and CDR2 SNTAGT. The CDR3 has 13 amino acids. Trimming took off 0 bases at V and 5 bases at J, with 7 bases between the two ends. CDR3 sequence: CASSDSLRTEAFF. DNA of the CDR3: TGTGCCAGCAGTGACTCGTTGAGAACTGAAGCTTTCTTT.

The chain employs TRBV5-1 and TRBJ2-5; D perhaps matches TRBD1 (6 bases). The CDR3 sequence is 16 residues long. V lost 2 bases and J 2 bases, leaving 16 bases between the germline ends. The germline gives CDR1 SGHRS, CDR2 YFSETQ. The CDR3 spells CASSLLGQGGQETQYF. The DNA for the CDR3 is TGCGCCAGCAGCTTACTTGGTCAAGGGGGACAAGAGACCCAGTACTTC.

The rearrangement uses TRBV7-2 and TRBJ1-3; D call uncertain. V was pared by 1 base and J by 2 bases, with 12 bases between. The CDR3 covers 16 residues. CDR1 and CDR2 from the germline V gene are SGHTA and FQGNSA. The CDR3 here is CASSLGPGNAGNTIYF. The CDR3 bases are TGTGCCAGCAGCTTAGGTCCGGGAAATGCTGGAAACACCATATATTTT.

This clone has only one observation. The chain has TRBV2 and TRBJ2-7, with 8 positions matching TRBD1. Germline-derived CDR1 and CDR2 are SNHLY and FYNNEI. The CDR3 runs to 13 residues. Trimming at V came to 8 bases and at J to 4 bases, leaving 7 bases not matched to a gene. For the CDR3, the DNA is TGTGCCAGCGGACAGGGAGGACCTTACGAGCAGTACTTC. This translates into CASGQGGPYEQYF.